The 18 T cell receptor beta chains presented below share a single source sample, sequenced in a study of blood T cell repertoires in COVID-19. Clones were read by immunoSEQ multiplex PCR, and TCRdb kept only the in-frame ones, dropping some. The sample carries over 90,000 clones, 80% to 90% recorded once. The sample consisted of peripheral blood. The receptors derive from a man older than 75 with COVID-19, enrolled during active disease.

The J gene is TRBJ2-3, the V gene TRBV9; the match to TRBD2 covers 7 bases. This CDR3 region has 15 residues. Per germline, CDR1 SGDLS and CDR2 YYNGEE. J gave up 4 bases and V 6 bases, and 11 bases lay outside the gene matches. The CDR3 is CASTEGGSLADTQYF. Here the CDR3 DNA reads TGTGCCAGCACCGAGGGCGGGAGCCTCGCAGATACGCAGTATTTT.

The chain couples TRBV5-8 to TRBJ1-2, with 9 bases identical to TRBD1. The V gene end was trimmed by 2 bases and the J gene end by 8 bases; junction bases not matched to a gene: 13. CDR1 and CDR2 from the germline V gene are SGHTS and YDEGEE. The CDR3 covers 16 residues. The CDR3 loop is CASSFRDRVDREGYTF. DNA of the CDR3: TGTGCCAGCAGCTTCCGGGACAGGGTTGATCGAGAGGGCTACACCTTC.

This clone was seen a handful of times. The rearrangement uses TRBV10-3 and TRBJ1-1; D is unresolved. CDR3 length equals 17 residues. Germline loops: CDR1 ENHRY, CDR2 SYGVKD. Trimming took 2 bases from V and 0 from J, leaving 16 bases between them. CDR3 sequence: CAISEPPSVTVNTEAFF. CDR3 sequence (DNA): TGTGCCATCAGTGAGCCGCCGAGCGTGACCGTGAACACTGAAGCTTTCTTT.

This rearrangement joins TRBV19 to TRBJ1-5; D not certain. V was pared by 5 bases and J by 4 bases, with 9 bases between. This CDR3 region has 13 residues. Per germline, CDR1 LNHDA and CDR2 SQIVND (reference sequence). The CDR3 is CASSSTQNQPQHF. In nucleotides, the CDR3 is TGTGCCAGTAGTTCGACACAGAATCAGCCCCAGCATTTT.

This chain joins TRBV5-1 and TRBJ2-5; 12 nucleotides line up with TRBD2. The CDR3 loop spans 16 amino acids. Looked up from germline, CDR1 is SGHRS and CDR2 is YFSETQ. The V and J ends lost 5 bases and 4 bases, in that order; junction bases with no gene match: 9. The CDR3 region has the DNA TGCGCCAGCAGACGGACTAGCGGGGATCCCCCAGAGACCCAGTACTTC. This sequence encodes CASRRTSGDPPETQYF.

The J gene is TRBJ1-4, the V gene TRBV3-1 (or the pseudogene TRBV3-2); D is unresolved. CDR1 and CDR2 (germline): LGHDT, YNNKEL (reference sequence). The CDR3 has 12 residues. Trimming left V 4 bases short and J 5 bases short, with 5 bases between. In nucleotides, the CDR3 is TGTGCCAGCAGCCCCCGGAATGAAAAACTGTTTTTT. Its protein product is CASSPRNEKLFF.

About this clone: A read error may produce the germline difference seen at one junction end. Other DNA sequences in the same sample also yield this CDR3. The chain recombines TRBV7-2 with TRBJ2-5; 7 bases are shared with TRBD2. The CDR3 runs to 16 residues. The V gene's germline CDR1 is SGHTA and CDR2 FQGNSA. The CDR3 coding sequence is TGTGCCAGCAGTAAAGGAAGCGGGGCCCACCAAGAGACCCAATACTTC. It encodes CASSKGSGAHQETQYF. Supplemented by reference TRBV7-2 and TRBJ2-5, the full variable domain reads GAGVSQSPSNKVTEKGKDVELRCDPISGHTALYWYRQSLGQGLEFLIYFQGNSAPDKSGLPSDRFSAERTGGSVSTLTIQRTQQEDSAVYLCASSKGSGAHQETQYFGPGTRLLVL.

CDR3 in amino acids: CASTLYNEQFF. DNA of the CDR3: TGTGCCAGCACCCTCTACAATGAGCAGTTCTTC. The rearrangement links TRBV12-3 or TRBV12-4 to TRBJ2-1, with D uncertain. The length of the CDR3 is 11 residues. Trimming stripped 7 bases from V and 3 bases from J, with 4 bases between.

The rearrangement joins TRBV3-1 (or the pseudogene TRBV3-2) to TRBJ1-5; 7 bases line up with TRBD1. Unmatched junction bases numbered 8, after V lost 5 bases and J lost 4 bases. The germline V gene encodes CDR1 LGHDT and CDR2 YNNKEL (reference sequence). CDR3 length equals 15 residues. The CDR3 coding sequence is TGTGCCAGCAGCGAGGGGGCCAGGACAAATCAGCCCCAGCATTTT. Amino acid sequence: CASSEGARTNQPQHF.

The chain recombines TRBV7-9 with TRBJ1-2; the D is unclear. Trimming removed 1 base at V and 4 bases at J, with 4 bases between. Germline-derived CDR1 and CDR2 are SEHNR and FQNEAQ (reference sequence). CDR3 length: 12 residues. Written as DNA, the CDR3 is TGTGCCAGCAGCTTAGACGGCTATGGCTACACCTTC. Amino acid sequence: CASSLDGYGYTF.

The V call is TRBV19, the J call TRBJ1-2, with 7 bases that match TRBD1. V dropped 7 bases and J dropped 2; count of bases not matched to a gene: 13. This CDR3 contains 16 residues. Germline CDR1 is LNHDA and CDR2 is SQIVND (reference sequence). The CDR3 bases are TGTGCCAGTACCGAGGACAGGAATGGTAGGAACTATGGCTACACCTTC. This translates into CASTEDRNGRNYGYTF.

This chain uses TRBV13 with TRBJ2-3; TRBD2 aligns across 13 bases. The V gene's germline CDR1 is PRHDT and CDR2 FYEKMQ (reference sequence). CDR3 length equals 17 residues. With 5 bases clipped from V and 2 bases from J, the junction kept 7 bases outside the gene matches. The CDR3 sequence: CASSGGLAGAITDTQYF. The CDR3 nucleotides are TGTGCCAGCAGCGGCGGACTAGCGGGGGCCATCACAGATACGCAGTATTTT.

The chain employs TRBV29-1 and TRBJ1-4, with D uncertain. This CDR3 has 10 amino acids. V was clipped by 6 bases and J by 6 bases, with 5 bases between them. Per the germline V gene, CDR1 is SQVTM and CDR2 is ANQGSEA. CDR3 nucleotides: TGCAGCGTCTATGATGAAAAACTGTTTTTT. Translating it yields CSVYDEKLFF. Based on the CDR3 plus reference TRBV29-1 and TRBJ1-4, the full variable domain is SAVISQKPSRDICQRGTSLTIQCQVDSQVTMMFWYRQQPGQSLTLIATANQGSEATYESGFVIDKFPISRPNLTFSTLTVSNMSPEDSSIYLCSVYDEKLFFGSGTQLSVL.

The rearrangement uses TRBV4-3 and TRBJ2-3, with TRBD2 matching over 12 bases. This CDR3 has 20 residues. Germline loops: CDR1 LGHNA, CDR2 YSLEER. V was clipped by 0 bases and J by 5 bases; unmatched bases: 15. In DNA, the CDR3 is TGCGCCAGCAGCCAAGATCGGCTAGCGGGGGGGCATTTGGGTAGAGATACGCAGTATTTT. This translates into CASSQDRLAGGHLGRDTQYF.

The rearrangement joins TRBV6-2 or TRBV6-3 to TRBJ1-1; D may be TRBD1 (6 bases). Germline values: CDR1 MNHEY, CDR2 SVGEGT. This CDR3 comprises 12 residues. The germline V and J ends were trimmed by 2 bases and 8 bases, with 9 bases remaining between them. DNA for the CDR3: TGTGCCAGCAGTTACAGAACAGGGGAAGCTTTCTTT. It encodes CASSYRTGEAFF.

CDR3 protein: CAISEPPTSGNSYNEQFF. CDR3 coding DNA: TGTGCCATCAGTGAGCCTCCGACTAGCGGGAACTCCTACAATGAGCAGTTCTTC. The chain has TRBV10-3 and TRBJ2-1; TRBD2 matches at 11 bases. This CDR3 has 18 amino acids. In germline, CDR1 is ENHRY, CDR2 SYGVKD. V was clipped by 2 bases and J by 0 bases; unmatched bases: 6.

This clone turned up a few times. The chain links TRBV28 to TRBJ1-5, with 7 bases fitting TRBD1. The CDR3 totals 15 residues. Losses at the gene ends were 4 bases for V and 2 bases for J; bases not matched to a gene: 5. Germline lookup yields CDR1 MDHEN and CDR2 SYDVKM. The CDR3, as DNA: TGTGCCAGCAGTTCACAGGGGTTTGGCAATCAGCCCCAGCATTTT. Translation gives CASSSQGFGNQPQHF. Full variable domain (rest looked up from reference TRBV28 and TRBJ1-5): DVKVTQSSRYLVKRTGEKVFLECVQDMDHENMFWYRQDPGLGLRLIYFSYDVKMKEKGDIPEGYSVSREKKERFSLILESASTNQTSMYLCASSSQGFGNQPQHFGDGTRLSIL.

The chain links TRBV7-6 to TRBJ2-3, with D possibly matching TRBD1 (5 bases). There are 15 residues in the CDR3. The V gene lost 5 bases and the J gene lost 4 bases, with 16 bases spanning the gap. The V gene's germline CDR1 is SGHVS and CDR2 FNYEAQ. The CDR3 protein is CASSQQPPGSDTQYF. In DNA, the CDR3 is TGTGCCAGCAGCCAACAACCCCCAGGGTCAGATACGCAGTATTTT.